This passage covers 14 T cell receptor beta chains from one sample sequenced in a study of T cell repertoires in cytomegalovirus infection. TCRdb redid the calling of the reads with MiXCR, one entry per CDR3 protein. The data hold roughly 990,000 distinct CDR3 sequences, with 30% to 40% observed a single time. For these TCRs, the target antigens are not known. Sequenced here: cultured CD8+ T cells from PBMCs, sampled from culture after CMV antigen stimulation. The source of these receptors is a human donor in good health (CMV status not recorded). Some clones in this sample may be carry-over from other donors' samples.

The chain joins TRBV6-4 to TRBJ1-6; D perhaps matches TRBD1 (6 bases). Trimming took off 2 bases at V and 11 bases at J, with 13 bases between the two ends. Germline V lookup: CDR1 MRHNA, CDR2 SNTAGT. The CDR3 is 14 residues long. DNA for the CDR3: TGTGCCAGCAGTGACCGCCCAGGGGTGACACCCCTCCACTTT. Translating gives CASSDRPGVTPLHF.

This clonotype was seen many times. V gene TRBV7-2 combines with J gene TRBJ2-1; TRBD1 matches 8 bases. The CDR3 runs to 14 residues. Germline CDR1 reads SGHTA; CDR2 reads FQGNSA. V trimming: 3 bases; J trimming: 5 bases; junction bases outside the gene matches: 3. CDR3 in amino acids: CASSFTGGHNEQFF. Written as DNA, the CDR3 is TGTGCCAGCAGCTTTACAGGGGGACACAATGAGCAGTTCTTC.

This chain connects TRBV7-8 to TRBJ1-5; 10 bases line up with TRBD1. The J segment lost 5 bases and the V segment lost 7 bases, leaving 5 bases of the junction unmatched. This CDR3 comprises 14 residues. Germline CDR1 reads SGHVS; CDR2 reads FQNEAQ. CDR3 sequence: CASTPGTGDQPQHF. As DNA, the CDR3 is TGTGCCAGCACCCCCGGGACAGGGGATCAGCCCCAGCATTTT.

This chain connects TRBV5-5 to TRBJ1-2; D not certain. CDR3 size: 13 residues. Trimming removed 2 bases at V and 3 bases at J, with 8 bases between. Germline loops: CDR1 SGHKS, CDR2 YYEKEE (reference sequence). Written as DNA, the CDR3 is TGTGCCAGCAGCTTCGATATGGACTATGGCTACACCTTC. This sequence encodes CASSFDMDYGYTF.

This rearrangement joins TRBV6-6 to TRBJ2-3; TRBD2 aligns across 7 bases. The CDR3 totals 15 residues. Germline CDR1 reads MNHNY; CDR2 reads SVGAGI (reference sequence). Losses at the gene ends were 4 bases for V and 2 bases for J; bases not matched to a gene: 6. The DNA for the CDR3 is TGTGCCAGCAGTTCCTCTAGCGGCTTCACAGATACGCAGTATTTT. Encoded protein: CASSSSSGFTDTQYF.

The genes are TRBV2 and TRBJ1-3; D may be TRBD1 (5 bases). CDR1 SNHLY and CDR2 FYNNEI come from the germline V gene. The CDR3 consists of 16 residues. The ends were cut back, 10 bases at V and 0 bases at J, with 19 bases in the middle. The CDR3 DNA sequence: TGTGCCACCTTTGGGGCTGCTCGGAGCTCTGGAAACACCATATATTTT. Amino acid sequence: CATFGAARSSGNTIYF.

This clonotype was picked up a small number of times. V is TRBV2 and J is TRBJ2-5, with 7 bases lining up with TRBD1. This CDR3 spans 14 amino acids. Trimming removed 6 bases from V and 5 bases from J; junction bases left unmatched: 9. The germline gives CDR1 SNHLY, CDR2 FYNNEI. CDR3 region: CASRPRTGEETQYF. CDR3 bases: TGTGCCAGCAGACCCAGGACAGGCGAGGAGACCCAGTACTTC.

The chain links TRBV7-3 to TRBJ1-2; weak D call: TRBD1 (6 bases). The CDR3 extends over 17 amino acids. Deletions cut 5 bases from V and 2 bases from J, with 21 bases between. Germline values: CDR1 SGHTA, CDR2 FQGTGA. Here the CDR3 reads CASSPHPVQGLNYGYTF. In DNA form, the CDR3 reads TGTGCCAGCAGCCCCCATCCGGTGCAGGGGCTGAACTATGGCTACACCTTC.

This clonotype has just one count. V is TRBV4-2 and J is TRBJ2-5, with 9 bases identical to TRBD2. CDR1 LGHNA and CDR2 YNFKEQ come from the germline V gene. V lost 0 bases and J lost 2; bases outside the gene matches: 7. This CDR3 has 17 residues. CDR3 protein: CASSQDLGLAIQETQYF. The CDR3 DNA reads TGTGCCAGCAGCCAAGATTTAGGACTAGCGATTCAAGAGACCCAGTACTTC.

Many counts were recorded for this clonotype. The genes are TRBV7-6 and TRBJ2-7, with TRBD2 identical over 9 bases. CDR3 length: 15 residues. Germline-derived CDR1 and CDR2 are SGHVS and FNYEAQ. Germline trimming cut 4 bases from V and 3 bases from J; bases unmatched to any gene: 7. CDR3 protein: CASSSSGTSSYEQYF. CDR3 in DNA: TGTGCCAGCAGCTCATCCGGGACTAGCAGCTACGAGCAGTACTTC. Using reference TRBV7-6 and TRBJ2-7 for the parts outside the CDR3, the full variable domain is GAGVSQSPRYKVTKRGQDVALRCDPISGHVSLYWYRQALGQGPEFLTYFNYEAQQDKSGLPNDRFSAERPEGSISTLTIQRTEQRDSAMYRCASSSSGTSSYEQYFGPGTRLTVT.

The chain has TRBV28 and TRBJ1-6; 9 bases line up with TRBD1. This CDR3 is 14 amino acids long. Looked up from germline, CDR1 is MDHEN and CDR2 is SYDVKM. Trimming took 4 bases from V and 10 from J; bases not matched to a gene: 5. CDR3 protein: CASSWGQGRSPLHF. In nucleotides, the CDR3 is TGTGCCAGCAGTTGGGGACAGGGCAGGTCACCCCTCCACTTT.

The rearrangement links TRBV4-1 to TRBJ2-5; no clear D gene. The germline CDR1 and CDR2 sequences are MGHRA and YSYEKL. The CDR3 totals 13 residues. Trimming shortened V by 0 bases and J by 0 bases, and 2 bases separated the two germline ends. Written as DNA, the CDR3 is TGCGCCAGCAGCCAAGATGACCAAGAGACCCAGTACTTC. Its protein product is CASSQDDQETQYF.

The rearrangement joins TRBV11-2 to TRBJ2-1; D is possibly TRBD1 or TRBD2 (5 bases each). The CDR3 runs to 16 residues. V lost 4 bases and J 5 bases, leaving 18 bases between the germline ends. CDR1 is SGHAT and CDR2 is FQNNGV in the germline V gene. The CDR3 nucleotides are TGTGCCAGCAGCTCCCGGCTGGGGGTCGGACACAATGAGCAGTTCTTC. Residues: CASSSRLGVGHNEQFF.

CDR3 protein: CAIPRGNGYTF. DNA of the CDR3: TGTGCCATACCCAGGGGAAATGGCTACACCTTC. V usage is TRBV2 and J usage is TRBJ1-2; the D gene is possibly TRBD1 (6 bases). V was trimmed by 10 bases and J by 6 bases, leaving 12 bases between them. The V gene's germline CDR1 is SNHLY and CDR2 FYNNEI. The CDR3 loop spans 11 amino acids.